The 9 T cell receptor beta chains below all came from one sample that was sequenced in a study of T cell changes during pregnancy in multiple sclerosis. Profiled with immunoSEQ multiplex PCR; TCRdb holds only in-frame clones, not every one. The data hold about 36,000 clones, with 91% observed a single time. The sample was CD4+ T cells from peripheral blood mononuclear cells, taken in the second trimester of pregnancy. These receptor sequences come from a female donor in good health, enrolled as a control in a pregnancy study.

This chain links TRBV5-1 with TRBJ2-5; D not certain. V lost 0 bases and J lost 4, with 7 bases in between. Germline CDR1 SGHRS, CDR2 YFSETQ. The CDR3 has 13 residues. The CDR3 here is CASSLGGRETQYF. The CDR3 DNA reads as TGCGCCAGCAGCTTGGGAGGTCGAGAGACCCAGTACTTC.

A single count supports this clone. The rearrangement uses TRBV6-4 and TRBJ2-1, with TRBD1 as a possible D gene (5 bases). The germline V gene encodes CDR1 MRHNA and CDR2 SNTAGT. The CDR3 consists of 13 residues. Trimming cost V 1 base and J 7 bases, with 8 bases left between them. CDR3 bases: TGTGCCAGCAGTGACTGGAAGGGGAATGAGCAGTTCTTC. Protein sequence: CASSDWKGNEQFF.

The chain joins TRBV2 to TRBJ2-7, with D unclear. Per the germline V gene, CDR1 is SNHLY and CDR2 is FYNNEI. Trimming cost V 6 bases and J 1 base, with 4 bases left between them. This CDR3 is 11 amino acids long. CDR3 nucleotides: TGTGCCAGCAGCTTATCCTACGAGCAGTACTTC. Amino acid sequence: CASSLSYEQYF.

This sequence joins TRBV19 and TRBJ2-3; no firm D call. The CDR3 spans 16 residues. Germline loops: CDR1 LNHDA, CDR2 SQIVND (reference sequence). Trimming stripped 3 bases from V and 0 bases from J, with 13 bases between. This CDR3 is CASSMGVASSTDTQYF. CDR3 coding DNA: TGTGCCAGTAGTATGGGTGTAGCCTCTAGCACAGATACGCAGTATTTT. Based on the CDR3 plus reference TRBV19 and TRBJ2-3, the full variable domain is DGGITQSPKYLFRKEGQNVTLSCEQNLNHDAMYWYRQDPGQGLRLIYYSQIVNDFQKGDIAEGYSVSREKKESFPLTVTSAQKNPTAFYLCASSMGVASSTDTQYFGPGTRLTVL.

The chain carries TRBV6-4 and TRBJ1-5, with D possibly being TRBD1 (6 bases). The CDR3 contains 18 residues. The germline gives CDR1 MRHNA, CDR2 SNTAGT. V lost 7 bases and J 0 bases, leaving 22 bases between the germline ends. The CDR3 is CASTERGAYGYSNQPQHF. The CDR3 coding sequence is TGTGCCAGCACCGAGCGGGGGGCCTATGGGTATAGCAATCAGCCCCAGCATTTT.

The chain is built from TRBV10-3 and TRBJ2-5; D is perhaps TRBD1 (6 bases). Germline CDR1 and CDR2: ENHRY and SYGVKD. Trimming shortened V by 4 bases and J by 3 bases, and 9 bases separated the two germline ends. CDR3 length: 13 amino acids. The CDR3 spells CAISGNREETQYF. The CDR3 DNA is TGTGCCATCAGTGGAAACAGGGAAGAGACCCAGTACTTC.

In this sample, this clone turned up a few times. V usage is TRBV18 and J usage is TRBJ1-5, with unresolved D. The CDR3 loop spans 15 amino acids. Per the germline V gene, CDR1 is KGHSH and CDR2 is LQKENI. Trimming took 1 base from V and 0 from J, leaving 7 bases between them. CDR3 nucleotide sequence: TGTGCCAGCTCACCACAAGCGGATAGCAATCAGCCCCAGCATTTT. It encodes CASSPQADSNQPQHF.

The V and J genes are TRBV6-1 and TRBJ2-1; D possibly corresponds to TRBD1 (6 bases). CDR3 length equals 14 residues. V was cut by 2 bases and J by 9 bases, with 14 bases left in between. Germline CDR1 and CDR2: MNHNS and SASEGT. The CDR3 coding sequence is TGTGCCAGCAGTGAATTGAGGGGGAACGGTGAGCAGTTCTTC. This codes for CASSELRGNGEQFF.

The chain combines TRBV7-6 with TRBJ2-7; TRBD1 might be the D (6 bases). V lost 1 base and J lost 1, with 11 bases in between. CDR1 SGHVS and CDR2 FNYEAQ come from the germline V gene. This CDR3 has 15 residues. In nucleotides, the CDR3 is TGTGCCAGCAGCTTAGAAACAGGGAAATCCTACGAGCAGTACTTC. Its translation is CASSLETGKSYEQYF.